This T cell receptor beta chain was captured by sequencing in a study of T cell responses to AZD1222 COVID-19 vaccine. Study results and limitations: Reports say nearly half of spike-specific TCRs go after unmutated variant regions. In all cases, repertoires were sampled only after the peak T cell response. The study found vaccine-associated CD4 TCRs spanning spike, dominant at 160-218 and 743-854.

TCRdb keeps only in-frame clones here, not all; method: immunoSEQ multiplex PCR. The table includes about 72,000 clones, 80% to 90% detected once. Concerning this clone itself: Its antigen remains unidentified.

This CDR3 has 13 residues. Per the germline V gene, CDR1 is SQVTM and CDR2 is ANQGSEA. The V end was cut by 3 bases, the J end by 1 base, with 9 bases between. This specimen consisted of peripheral blood, obtained 28 days after the second AZD1222 dose. The TCR comes from an adult who received the AZD1222 COVID-19 vaccine. The rearrangement links TRBV29-1 to TRBJ1-2; a weak D match, TRBD1 (5 bases). This CDR3 is CSVDTGNNYGYTF. The CDR3 nucleotides are TGCAGCGTTGATACAGGCAATAACTATGGCTACACCTTC.